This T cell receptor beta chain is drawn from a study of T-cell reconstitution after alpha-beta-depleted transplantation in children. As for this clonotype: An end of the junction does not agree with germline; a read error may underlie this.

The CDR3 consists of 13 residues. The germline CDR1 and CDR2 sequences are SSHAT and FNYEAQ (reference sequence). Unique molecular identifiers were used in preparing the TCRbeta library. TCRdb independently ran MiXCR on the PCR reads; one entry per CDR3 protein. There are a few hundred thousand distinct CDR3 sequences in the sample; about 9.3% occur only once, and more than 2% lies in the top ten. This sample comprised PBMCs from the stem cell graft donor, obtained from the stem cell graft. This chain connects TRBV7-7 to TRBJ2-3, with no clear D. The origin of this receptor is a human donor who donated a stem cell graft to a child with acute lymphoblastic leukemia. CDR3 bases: TGTGCTAGCAGCTTAGACCCGGCGGATACGCAGTATTTT. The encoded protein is CASSLDPADTQYF.